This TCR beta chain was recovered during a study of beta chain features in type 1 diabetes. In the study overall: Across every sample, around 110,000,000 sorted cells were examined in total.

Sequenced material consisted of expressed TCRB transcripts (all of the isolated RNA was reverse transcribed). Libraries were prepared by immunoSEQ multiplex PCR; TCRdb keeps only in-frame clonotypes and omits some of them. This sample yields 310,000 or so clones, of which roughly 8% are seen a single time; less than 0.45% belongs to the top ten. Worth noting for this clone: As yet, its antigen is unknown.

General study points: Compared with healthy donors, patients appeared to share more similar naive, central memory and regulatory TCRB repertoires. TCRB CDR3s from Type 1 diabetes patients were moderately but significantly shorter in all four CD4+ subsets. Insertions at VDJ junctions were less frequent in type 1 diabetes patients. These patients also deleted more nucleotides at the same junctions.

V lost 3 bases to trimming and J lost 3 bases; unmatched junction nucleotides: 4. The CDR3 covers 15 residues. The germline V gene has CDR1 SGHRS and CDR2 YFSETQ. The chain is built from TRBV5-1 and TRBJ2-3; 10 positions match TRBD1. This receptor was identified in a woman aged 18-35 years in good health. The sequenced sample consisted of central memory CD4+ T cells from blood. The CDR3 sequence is CASSSDRGATDTQYF. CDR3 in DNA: TGCGCCAGCAGCTCGGACAGGGGGGCGACAGATACGCAGTATTTT.